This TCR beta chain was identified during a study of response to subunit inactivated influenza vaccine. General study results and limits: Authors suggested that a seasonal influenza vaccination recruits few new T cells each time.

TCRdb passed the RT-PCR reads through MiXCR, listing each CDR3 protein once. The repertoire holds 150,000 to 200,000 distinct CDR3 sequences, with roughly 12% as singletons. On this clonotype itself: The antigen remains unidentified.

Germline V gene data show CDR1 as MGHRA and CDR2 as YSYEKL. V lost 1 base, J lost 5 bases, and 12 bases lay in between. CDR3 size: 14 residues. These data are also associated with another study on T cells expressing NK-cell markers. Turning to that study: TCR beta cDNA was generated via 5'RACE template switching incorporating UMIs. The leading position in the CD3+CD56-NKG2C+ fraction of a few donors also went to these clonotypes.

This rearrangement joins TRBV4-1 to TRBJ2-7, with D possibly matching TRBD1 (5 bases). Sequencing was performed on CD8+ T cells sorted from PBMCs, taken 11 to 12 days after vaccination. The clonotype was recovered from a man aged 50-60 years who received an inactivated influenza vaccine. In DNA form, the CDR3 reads TGCGCCAGCAGCCAAGGACAGTTTGCCCACGAGCAGTACTTC. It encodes CASSQGQFAHEQYF.